This TCR beta chain appears in the sequencing data of a study of blood T cell repertoires in COVID-19. On the study more broadly: Both acute and convalescent COVID-19 samples were obtained from the United States, Italy and Spain.

The CDR3 runs to 14 residues. Germline CDR1 reads MNHEY; CDR2 reads SVGAGI. V was pared by 8 bases and J by 1 base, with 4 bases of the junction left unmatched. Assay used: immunoSEQ multiplex PCR; TCRdb lists only in-frame clones, some missing. The table records some 140,000 clones, over 65% of them present only once. The rearrangement joins TRBV6-5 to TRBJ2-2, with TRBD1 matching over 7 bases. Material for sequencing was peripheral blood. The receptor was isolated from an elderly man with acute or convalescent COVID-19. The CDR3 loop reads CASGTAENTGELFF. CDR3 DNA sequence: TGTGCCAGCGGGACAGCTGAGAACACCGGGGAGCTGTTTTTT.